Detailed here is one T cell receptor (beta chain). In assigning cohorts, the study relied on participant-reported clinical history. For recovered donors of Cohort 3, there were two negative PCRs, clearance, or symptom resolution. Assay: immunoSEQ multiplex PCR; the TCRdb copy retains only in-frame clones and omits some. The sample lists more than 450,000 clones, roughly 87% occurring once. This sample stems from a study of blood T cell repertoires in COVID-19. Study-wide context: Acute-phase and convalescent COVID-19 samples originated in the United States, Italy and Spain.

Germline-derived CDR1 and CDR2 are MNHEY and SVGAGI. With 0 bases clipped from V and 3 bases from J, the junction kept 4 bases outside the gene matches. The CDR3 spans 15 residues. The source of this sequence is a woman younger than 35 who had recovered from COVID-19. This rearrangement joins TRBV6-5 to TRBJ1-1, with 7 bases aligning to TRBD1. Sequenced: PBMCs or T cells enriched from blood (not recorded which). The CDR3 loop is CASSYSRGQDTEAFF. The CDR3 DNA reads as TGTGCCAGCAGTTACTCTAGGGGGCAAGACACTGAAGCTTTCTTT.